The clone carrying this T cell receptor (beta chain) occurred many times. Germline V gene sequence: CDR1 MNHEY, CDR2 SVGAGI. This CDR3 comprises 15 residues. Trimming cost V 2 bases and J 2 bases, with 11 bases left between them. This specimen comes from a study of human T cells and chemical hapten exposure. Specified time point: healthy volunteer bleed at 2 weeks. The template was total RNA from unfractionated whole blood. MiXCR, run by TCRdb on the RACE reads, gives a single entry per CDR3 protein. The sample carries about 46,000 distinct CDR3 sequences, 3.5% to 4.5% recorded once. V is TRBV6-5 and J is TRBJ2-3, with a possible D match to TRBD1 (7 bases). This TCR derives from a female donor in good health. Some clones in this sample may be carry-over from other donors' samples. Sequenced: whole blood. CDR3 protein: CASSYAGQNTDTQYF. CDR3 nucleotide sequence: TGTGCCAGCAGTTACGCGGGACAGAACACAGATACGCAGTATTTT.